These 9 T cell receptor beta chains originate from one sample sequenced in a study of blood T cells in healthy people across ages. Primers used in a second PCR of roughly 6 to 12 cycles were a sample-barcoded 5' primer and a J-beta primer mix. One entry per CDR3 protein, called by TCRdb with MiXCR from the 5' RACE reads. The table lists around 800,000 distinct CDR3 sequences, roughly 24% of them singletons. The sample was also reused in another study, on T cells of mothers and their children.

The sequencing input was blood. These receptor sequences come from a boy between 5 and 17 years old in good health.

The CDR3 coding sequence is TGTGCCAGCAGTCTACTGGGTCGGTCCTACAATGAGCAGTTCTTC. It yields the protein CASSLLGRSYNEQFF. The V gene is TRBV27, the J gene TRBJ2-1; no reliable D call. The CDR3 runs to 15 residues. V was shortened by 5 bases and J by 1 base, with 12 bases between the two germline ends. Per the germline V gene, CDR1 is MNHEY and CDR2 is SMNVEV (reference sequence).

The chain links TRBV11-2 to TRBJ1-2; no clear D gene. V lost 2 bases to trimming and J lost 6 bases, with 13 bases between them. Germline CDR1 SGHAT, CDR2 FQNNGV. The CDR3 runs 14 residues. The CDR3 DNA reads as TGTGCCAGCAGCTTAAGCCCGGGTGGGGATGGCTACACCTTC. It yields the protein CASSLSPGGDGYTF.

DNA of the CDR3: TGTGCCAGCAGACCTAGGGTCGAGGTTAATGAAAAACTGTTTTTT. As protein: CASRPRVEVNEKLFF. The genes are TRBV12-3 or TRBV12-4 and TRBJ1-4; no firm D call. The CDR3 is made up of 15 amino acids. Trimming stripped 6 bases from V and 4 bases from J, with 15 bases between.

This clonotype was detected a few times. V is TRBV4-1 and J is TRBJ2-1; D remains unclear. This CDR3 comprises 15 residues. V was clipped by 0 bases and J by 4 bases, with 10 bases between them. Per germline, CDR1 MGHRA and CDR2 YSYEKL. The CDR3 bases are TGCGCCAGCAGCCAAGATCGTACGCAGTACAATGAGCAGTTCTTC. It encodes CASSQDRTQYNEQFF.

This clonotype showed up just a few times. V is TRBV10-2 and J is TRBJ2-2; TRBD2 matches at 11 bases. Germline assignment: CDR1 WSHSY and CDR2 SAAADI. V gave up 7 bases and J gave up 1 base; unmatched junction bases: 5. This CDR3 has 16 residues. As DNA, the CDR3 is TGCGCCAGCATTCAAACTAGCGGGGGGAACACCGGGGAGCTGTTTTTT. This encodes CASIQTSGGNTGELFF.

This clonotype has a handful of counts. The chain couples TRBV7-2 to TRBJ2-1; TRBD1 matches at 11 bases. This CDR3 is 16 amino acids long. The J segment lost 4 bases and the V segment lost 1 base, leaving 3 bases of the junction unmatched. Germline V gene sequence: CDR1 SGHTA, CDR2 FQGNSA. CDR3 bases: TGTGCCAGCAGCTTAGGGACAGGGGGCTTTTACAATGAGCAGTTCTTC. Amino acids: CASSLGTGGFYNEQFF.

This clonotype was observed a handful of times. The chain uses TRBV20-1 and TRBJ2-2; TRBD2 is a possible D gene (6 bases). Trimming cost V 3 bases and J 0 bases, with 11 bases left between them. Germline V gene data show CDR1 as DFQATT and CDR2 as SNEGSKA (reference sequence). The CDR3 is 15 residues long. CDR3 nucleotides: TGCAGTGCTAGGGGGGGATTTTCGAACACCGGGGAGCTGTTTTTT. Protein product: CSARGGFSNTGELFF.

This clonotype was seen more than once but under ten times. J is TRBJ2-5 and V is TRBV20-1; a possible D gene is TRBD2 (5 bases). V was shortened by 2 bases and J by 9 bases, with 13 bases between the two germline ends. The CDR3 spans 12 residues. Germline V gene sequence: CDR1 DFQATT, CDR2 SNEGSKA (reference sequence). In nucleotides, the CDR3 is TGCAGTGCTAGAAAGGAGGCATGTCCCCAGTACTTC. Translation gives CSARKEACPQYF.

This sequence joins TRBV7-9 and TRBJ1-4, with D unresolved. The CDR3 is made up of 16 amino acids. Trimming took off 3 bases at V and 3 bases at J, with 14 bases between the two ends. The germline V gene has CDR1 SEHNR and CDR2 FQNEAQ (reference sequence). CDR3 sequence reads: CASSFMATVSNEKLFF. CDR3 sequence (DNA): TGTGCCAGCAGCTTTATGGCGACGGTCTCTAATGAAAAACTGTTTTTT.